Listed below are T cell receptor beta chains from one sample, sequenced in a study of blood T cells in healthy people across ages. TCRdb processed the 5' RACE reads anew with MiXCR; each CDR3 protein has one entry. The sample records more than 800,000 distinct CDR3 sequences, around 43% being singletons. Sample: blood. The receptors were sampled from a woman aged 55-70 years in good health. Both conserved end residues are part of each CDR3. A D gene is named only where the DNA matches it firmly. Size is omitted from some rows. Given values are once, few, many or a class for expanded clones.

d_gene,v_gene,abundance,j_gene,CDR3nt,CDR3aa
TRBD2,TRBV29-1,.,TRBJ2-7,TGCAGCGCGGGAGGATGGGGGACTACCTACGAGCAGTACTTC,CSAGGWGTTYEQYF
.,TRBV12-3/TRBV12-4,.,TRBJ2-1,TGTGCCAGCAGTTTAAAAAGGACGAATGAGCAGTTCTTC,CASSLKRTNEQFF
.,TRBV10-2,few,TRBJ2-7,TGCGCCAGCAGTGCGGAGGCCAAAACCGAATACGAGCAGTACTTC,CASSAEAKTEYEQYF
TRBD2,TRBV20-1,.,TRBJ2-5,TGCAGTGCCCCCGGGACTAGTGGCCGCGGCCATCCGGGCCAAGAGACCCAGTACTTC,CSAPGTSGRGHPGQETQYF
TRBD1,TRBV28,few,TRBJ1-6,TGTGCCAGCAGTTCGACAGGGGCTTATTCACCCCTCCACTTT,CASSSTGAYSPLHF
TRBD1,TRBV5-1,.,TRBJ1-2,TGCGCCAGCAGCACAGGGGGCCCCTATGGCTACACCTTC,CASSTGGPYGYTF
.,TRBV9,.,TRBJ1-2,TGTGCCAGCAGCGTAGGAGGGGAAGTCTATGGCTACACCTTC,CASSVGGEVYGYTF
TRBD1,TRBV7-7,.,TRBJ2-1,TGTGCCAGCAGCGCCGGGACAGGGGCGAACAATGAGCAGTTCTTC,CASSAGTGANNEQFF
TRBD1,TRBV28,.,TRBJ1-2,TGTGCCAGCTGCCCCGACAGGGTGTATGGCTACACCTTC,CASCPDRVYGYTF
.,TRBV9,many,TRBJ2-5,TGTGCCAGCAGCGTAGAGGGGGGAGCCCCCCAAGAGACCCAGTACTTC,CASSVEGGAPQETQYF
.,TRBV11-1,.,TRBJ1-2,TGTGCCAGCAGCACCGGGCTGGGTTCCTCCCTATCGGGCTACACCTTC,CASSTGLGSSLSGYTF
TRBD2,TRBV4-1,.,TRBJ2-2,TGCGCCAGCAGCCAAGTGGGGGGGTACACCGGGGAGCTGTTTTTT,CASSQVGGYTGELFF
.,TRBV20-1,.,TRBJ2-5,TGCAGACCTCAGGGAAACGAGGAGACCCAGTACTTC,CRPQGNEETQYF
.,TRBV7-2,.,TRBJ2-3,TGTGCCAGCAGCTTAAGGCTAGCGCCAACAGATACGCGGTATTTT,CASSLRLAPTDTRYF
.,TRBV7-8,.,TRBJ2-6,TGTGCCAGCAGCCCCATGGGATCTGGGGCCAACGTCCTGACTTTC,CASSPMGSGANVLTF
.,TRBV7-6,few,TRBJ1-1,TGTGCCAGCAGCTTAGGTCAGGGCTGGGACACTGAAGCTTTCTTT,CASSLGQGWDTEAFF
.,TRBV20-1,.,TRBJ2-5,TGCAGTGCTAGAGTGGGTCCCCCCCGGATGGCTTCGGAGACCCAGTACTTC,CSARVGPPRMASETQYF
.,TRBV6-6,few,TRBJ2-7,TGTGCCAGCAGTTTCAACAGGTGCGAGCAGTACTTC,CASSFNRCEQYF
TRBD1,TRBV27,.,TRBJ2-5,TGTGCCAGCAGTCCACAGGGGGCCTCCCCCCAAGAGACCCAGTACTTC,CASSPQGASPQETQYF
TRBD2,TRBV29-1,.,TRBJ2-5,TGCAGCGTTGGAGCGGGAGGGGGGGTAGAGACCCAGTACTTC,CSVGAGGGVETQYF
TRBD2,TRBV12-3/TRBV12-4,.,TRBJ2-5,TGTGCCAGCAGTTTACAGCGGGATGAGCAGTACTTC,CASSLQRDEQYF
.,TRBV13,few,TRBJ2-7,TGTGCCAGCCAATCCTCGATCGGCGGGGCCAGCTCCTACGAGCAGTACTTC,CASQSSIGGASSYEQYF
.,TRBV6-1,.,TRBJ1-5,TGTGCCAGCAGTGAGTCGATGGGCAATCAGCCCCAGCATTTT,CASSESMGNQPQHF
TRBD1,TRBV28,.,TRBJ2-4,TGTGCCAGCAGTCCCGGGACAGGGGGCTCATACATTCAGTACTTC,CASSPGTGGSYIQYF
TRBD2,TRBV12-3/TRBV12-4,.,TRBJ2-7,TGTGCCAGCAGTTCAGCGGGAGGGGAGTACGAGCAGTACTTC,CASSSAGGEYEQYF
.,TRBV5-1,.,TRBJ1-6,TGCGCCAGCAGCTTAAGGACAACAAATTCACCCCTCCACTTT,CASSLRTTNSPLHF
TRBD2,TRBV12-3/TRBV12-4,.,TRBJ2-1,TGTGCCAGCTCTAGCGGCTGGAGGAATGAGCAGTTCTTC,CASSSGWRNEQFF
.,TRBV6-5,.,TRBJ2-3,TGTGCCAGCAGTACGGACCCCACAGATACGCAGTATTTT,CASSTDPTDTQYF
TRBD1,TRBV6-6,.,TRBJ1-4,TGTGCCAGCAGTTACTTGGGACAGGGGGCTAATGAAAAACTGTTTTTT,CASSYLGQGANEKLFF
.,TRBV9,few,TRBJ1-2,TGTGCCAGCAGCGTACGGCATGGCGGGGGCGGGAGCTACACCTTC,CASSVRHGGGGSYTF
.,TRBV10-1,few,TRBJ2-5,TGCGCCAGCAGTGATCCCGGACACGACCAAGAGACCCAGTACTTC,CASSDPGHDQETQYF
TRBD1,TRBV7-9,few,TRBJ2-1,TGTGCCAGCAGCCACCCTGGGGACAGGGGAGAAAATGAGCAGTTCTTC,CASSHPGDRGENEQFF
.,TRBV20-1,.,TRBJ1-5,TGCAGTGCTAAGCGGGGGGAGAATCAGCCCCAGCATTTT,CSAKRGENQPQHF
.,TRBV7-3,.,TRBJ2-1,TGTGCCAGCGCCCAGGGAAGGGAGCAGTTCTTC,CASAQGREQFF
.,TRBV28,few,TRBJ1-5,TGTGCCAGCAGTTTGGGGTGGACCCAGCATTTT,CASSLGWTQHF
TRBD1,TRBV6-1,.,TRBJ2-7,TGTGCCATGACAGGGGACTCTCAAACAGGACTTTCCTACGAGCAGTACTTC,CAMTGDSQTGLSYEQYF
.,TRBV6-6,.,TRBJ2-7,TGTGCCAGCAGTTACGGGGTACAGTACGAGCAGTACTTC,CASSYGVQYEQYF
.,TRBV20-1,.,TRBJ2-7,TGCAGTGCTAGGGCGGGAAACTACGAGCAGTACTTC,CSARAGNYEQYF
.,TRBV28,many,TRBJ1-5,TGTGCCAGCAGCCTTTTAGGCAATCAGCCCCAGCATTTT,CASSLLGNQPQHF
TRBD2,TRBV7-9,few,TRBJ2-1,TGTGCCAGCAGCCTTCCCCTAGCGGAGAGCTCCTACAATGAGCAGTTCTTC,CASSLPLAESSYNEQFF
.,TRBV15,.,TRBJ2-5,TGTGCCACCAGCAGGGACAGACAAGAGACCCAGTACTTC,CATSRDRQETQYF
.,TRBV6-1,.,TRBJ1-1,TGTGCCAGCAGTGAGAGGGCTGCGGACACTGAAGCTTTCTTT,CASSERAADTEAFF
.,TRBV10-3,.,TRBJ2-6,TGTGCCATCAGTGAGTCCCAGACCTCCGTCTCTGGGGCCAACGTCCTGACTTTC,CAISESQTSVSGANVLTF
TRBD2,TRBV20-1,.,TRBJ2-5,TGCAGTGCTATAAGACTAGCGGGAGTACTTGAGACCCAGTACTTC,CSAIRLAGVLETQYF
TRBD1,TRBV14,.,TRBJ1-2,TGTGCCAGCAGCCAAGTGTCCACAGGGGATGGCTACACCTTC,CASSQVSTGDGYTF
.,TRBV7-8,.,TRBJ1-1,TGTGCCAGCAGCCGAATGGAACAGGGTGCGCGGGCTGAAGCTTTCTTT,CASSRMEQGARAEAFF
.,TRBV29-1,.,TRBJ2-7,TGCAGCTCTCCAGGATCTGGGAATGAGCAGTACTTC,CSSPGSGNEQYF
TRBD2,TRBV4-1,once,TRBJ2-1,TGCGCCAGCAGCCAACCTGCAGCGGGAAGCTCCTACAATGAGCAGTTCTTC,CASSQPAAGSSYNEQFF
.,TRBV20-1,.,TRBJ2-5,TGCAGTGCTAGAGATCATAGACAAGAGACCCAGTACTTC,CSARDHRQETQYF
.,TRBV6-6,.,TRBJ2-5,TGTGCCAGCAGTAGACAGATGGGCAAAGAGACCCAGTACTTC,CASSRQMGKETQYF
.,TRBV6-1,few,TRBJ1-2,TGTGCCAGCAGTGACTTCGGACGCAACTATGGCTACACCTTC,CASSDFGRNYGYTF
.,TRBV12-3/TRBV12-4,few,TRBJ2-7,TGTGCCAGCAGTTTGTATGGAGCGAACTACGAGCAGTACTTC,CASSLYGANYEQYF
.,TRBV4-2,.,TRBJ2-3,TGTGCCAGCAGCCAAGGGAGAGTACTAGGCACAGATACGCAGTATTTT,CASSQGRVLGTDTQYF
TRBD2,TRBV10-3,.,TRBJ2-1,TGTGCCATCAGCCCACTAGCGGGAAAAGATAGTGAGCAGTTCTTC,CAISPLAGKDSEQFF
.,TRBV9,few,TRBJ2-7,TGTGCCAGCAGCGTAGCCCAGGGGAACAATGAGCAGTACTTC,CASSVAQGNNEQYF
TRBD1,TRBV10-3,few,TRBJ2-5,TGTGCCATCAGTGAGACCCCGACAGGGGCGTGGGAGACCCAGTACTTC,CAISETPTGAWETQYF
TRBD2,TRBV6-2/TRBV6-3,.,TRBJ2-1,TGTGCCAGCAGCCGATTTTCTAGCGGGAGGGCCTTAAATGAGCAGTTCTTC,CASSRFSSGRALNEQFF
TRBD2,TRBV2,once,TRBJ2-7,TGTGCCAGCAGAATGGCCGGGACTAGCTCTACCCGCTCCTACGAGCAGTACTTC,CASRMAGTSSTRSYEQYF
.,TRBV12-3/TRBV12-4,.,TRBJ1-2,TGTGCCAGCACCCGGTTAGGGAACTATGGCTACACCTTC,CASTRLGNYGYTF